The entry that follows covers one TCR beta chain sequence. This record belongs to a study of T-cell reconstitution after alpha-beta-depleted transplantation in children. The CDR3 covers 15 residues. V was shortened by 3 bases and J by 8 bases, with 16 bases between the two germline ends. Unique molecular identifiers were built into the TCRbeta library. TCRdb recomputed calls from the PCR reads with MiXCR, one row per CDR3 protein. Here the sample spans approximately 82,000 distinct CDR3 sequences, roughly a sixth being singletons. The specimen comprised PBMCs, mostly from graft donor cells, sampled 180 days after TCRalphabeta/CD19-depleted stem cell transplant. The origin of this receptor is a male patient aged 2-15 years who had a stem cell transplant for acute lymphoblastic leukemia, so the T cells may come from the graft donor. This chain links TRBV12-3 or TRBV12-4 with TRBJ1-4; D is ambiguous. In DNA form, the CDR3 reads TGTGCCAGCAGTTTTTTTCTCGCAGTCCGGGAAAAACTGTTTTTT. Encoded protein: CASSFFLAVREKLFF.